This TCR beta chain appears in the sequencing data of a study of T cells after yellow fever vaccination (dated by TCRdb to about 2019). In the study overall: The SMART-Seq v4 Ultra Low Input RNA kit was used to prepare libraries from fractions with low cell numbers. Bulk TCR alpha and beta repertoires were sequenced longitudinally to track T-cell clones before and after primary and booster YFV17D yellow fever vaccination. Blood was collected at multiple timepoints before and after primary and secondary immunization, and bulk PBMC replicates and cell subsets were isolated. Two healthy male donors, one aged 18 to 30 and one aged 30 to 40 years, were included in the cohort.

The investigation overall reported the following: A small share of clonotypes occurred in both CD4 and CD8 compartments, likely arising from convergent recombination. Only a couple of donors were included in the study, so the extent to which the findings can be generalized is limited. The secondary T-cell response was found to be weaker but faster than the primary response, with a peak reached on day 5 rather than on day 15. FACS-sorted repertoires could contain abundant contaminating clonotypes from the bulk population, so computational filtering was required. Most clones expanded after primary vaccination were re-detected after the booster (around 96% of CD4 and roughly 87% of CD8), suggesting broad memory maintenance.

The trim is 1 base for V and 5 bases for J, with a gap of 12 bases between the germline ends. From its cysteine to its valine, the CDR3 spans 14 amino acids. Only the CDR3 part of the read is kept: 42 bases, read in frame from the first base. The germline V gene (reference sequence) supplies CDR1 LNHNV and CDR2 YYDKDF. In regard to this clonotype: Its antigen is not yet known. No qualities accompany the bases; no much larger clone lies one base away.

Sample treatment or condition, as interpreted from the label and publication: live attenuated yellow fever vaccine strain. At every blood-draw timepoint, two biological replicates of bulk PBMCs were collected. A standard Ficoll-Paque protocol was used to isolate PBMCs from peripheral blood. RNA was extracted with TriZol from bulk PBMCs, CD4 and CD8 fractions, and dextramer-positive and dextramer-negative fractions. The sequencing machine was an Illumina NovaSeq 6000. TCR cDNA was synthesized by 5'RACE template switching, which introduced a universal primer site and unique molecular identifiers. Priming for cDNA synthesis came from both the TCR alpha and TCR beta constant segments. Libraries were amplified in two PCR steps, with sample barcodes and sequencing adapters added in the second step. Libraries were sequenced on Illumina HiSeq 2500 (2x100 bp) or NovaSeq (2x150 bp). The authors' analysis ran thus. MIGEC handled demultiplexing of reads and collapsing into UMI consensus sequences, while MiXCR performed V(D)J alignment. Using edgeR on replicate PBMC samples, clonotypes were called vaccine-responding if FDR was below 0.01 and the log2 fold change was above 5 up to day 15. Bulk clonotypes were assigned CD4 or CD8 identity according to which sequenced CD4 or CD8 repertoire held them at higher abundance. In TCRdb, the public reads were trimmed at Q25 with fastp and aligned with MiXCR, with productive beta chains retained. When rows share a CDR3 protein, they turn into one entry using the most common DNA and genes. TCRdb, not the original authors, processed these V and J calls. In all, the sample holds over 300,000 distinct CDR3 sequences, and around 3.9% of those were seen once. About a quarter of the sample rests with the top ten.

This receptor was obtained from a man between 18 and 35 years old who received the YFV17D yellow fever vaccine. The chain employs TRBV15 and TRBJ2-7, and the D gene may be TRBD1, 8 bases matching. The material was PBMCs, obtained on the day of the yellow fever booster vaccination. The CDR3 is CATSRGTGGDEQYV. The DNA reads TGTGCCACCAGCAGAGGAACAGGGGGGGACGAGCAGTACGTC.